Below are 20 T cell receptor beta chains sequenced from a single sample in a study of T-cell reconstitution after alpha-beta-depleted transplantation in children. Library preparation (for TCRbeta) was performed with unique molecular identifiers. One entry per CDR3 protein, called by TCRdb with MiXCR from the PCR reads. The sample includes about 870,000 distinct CDR3 sequences, around 15% of them seen just once. The starting material was PBMCs, mostly from graft donor cells, obtained 360 days after TCRalphabeta/CD19-depleted stem cell transplant. The source is a male patient between 5 and 17 years old who had a stem cell transplant for acute lymphoblastic leukemia, so the T cells may come from the graft donor.

This clonotype was picked up many times. The rearrangement links TRBV19 to TRBJ1-5; a possible D gene is TRBD1 (6 bases). V lost 8 bases, J lost 4 bases, and 15 bases lay in between. This CDR3 is built from 14 residues. The germline gives CDR1 LNHDA, CDR2 SQIVND (reference sequence). The chain's CDR3 is CASRPGHPNQPQHF. CDR3 DNA: TGTGCCAGTCGTCCGGGACACCCTAATCAGCCCCAGCATTTT.

This clonotype was counted a few times. V usage is TRBV30 and J usage is TRBJ2-3; D is undetermined. Trimming stripped 1 base from V and 0 bases from J, with 14 bases between. Germline V CDR1 and CDR2: GTSNPN, SVGIG (reference sequence). The CDR3 loop spans 16 amino acids. CDR3 bases: TGTGCCTGGAGTGCCTTCCTCGGAGTTAGCACAGATACGCAGTATTTT. Encoded protein: CAWSAFLGVSTDTQYF.

The chain couples TRBV7-9 to TRBJ2-2; D gene ambiguous. Germline V lookup: CDR1 SEHNR, CDR2 FQNEAQ (reference sequence). The V end lost 0 bases, the J end lost 5 bases, and 13 bases lay between the germline ends. The CDR3 totals 16 residues. The chain's CDR3 is CASSLAPTRDTGELFF. The DNA of the CDR3 is TGTGCCAGCAGCTTAGCGCCAACACGAGATACCGGGGAGCTGTTTTTT.

The CDR3 here is CASSPAGLNEQYF. Written as DNA, the CDR3 is TGTGCCAGCAGCCCCGCAGGGCTTAACGAGCAGTACTTC. The chain recombines TRBV11-1 with TRBJ2-7; tentative D call: TRBD1 (5 bases). Germline V gene sequence: CDR1 SGHAT, CDR2 FQDESV (reference sequence). The CDR3 has 13 residues. V lost 5 bases and J lost 5, with 13 bases in between.

This clonotype came up a few times. The rearrangement uses TRBV4-2 and TRBJ2-2, with 12 bases matching TRBD2. Losses at the gene ends were 2 bases for V and 5 bases for J; bases not matched to a gene: 6. Per germline, CDR1 LGHNA and CDR2 YNFKEQ. The CDR3 contains 17 residues. The CDR3, as DNA: TGTGCCAGCAGCCAACCATCGACTAGCGGGAGAACCGGGGAGCTGTTTTTT. The encoded protein is CASSQPSTSGRTGELFF.

As to this clonotype: One junction end does not reproduce the germline sequence, and a read error may be involved. The chain links TRBV2 to TRBJ2-1; 13 bases are a match to TRBD2. The germline V gene has CDR1 SNHLY and CDR2 FYNNEI. This CDR3 is built from 18 residues. CDR3 in amino acids: CTSSLTSGRAVPYNEQFF. The CDR3 DNA sequence: TGTACCAGCAGTCTTACTAGCGGGAGGGCCGTTCCCTACAATGAGCAGTTCTTC. The full variable domain, its missing parts supplied by reference TRBV2 and TRBJ2-1, is EPEVTQTPSHQVTQMGQEVILRCVPISNHLYFYWYRQILGQKVEFLVSFYNNEISEKSEIFDDQFSVERPDGSNFTLKIRSTKLEDSAMYFCTSSLTSGRAVPYNEQFFGPGTRLTVL.

In this sample, this clonotype turned up a few times. This chain joins TRBV2 and TRBJ2-1, with 7 bases identical to TRBD1. Germline V gene lookup returns CDR1 SNHLY and CDR2 FYNNEI. V lost 8 bases to trimming and J lost 6 bases; unmatched junction nucleotides: 10. CDR3 size: 14 residues. This CDR3 is CASLDQGVPNEQFF. CDR3 sequence (DNA): TGTGCCAGCTTAGACCAGGGGGTCCCCAATGAGCAGTTCTTC. The full variable domain, rest sourced from reference TRBV2 and TRBJ2-1, is EPEVTQTPSHQVTQMGQEVILRCVPISNHLYFYWYRQILGQKVEFLVSFYNNEISEKSEIFDDQFSVERPDGSNFTLKIRSTKLEDSAMYFCASLDQGVPNEQFFGPGTRLTVL.

There are many counts of this clonotype. This chain connects TRBV5-1 to TRBJ2-7; no clear D gene. The CDR3 sequence is 11 residues long. The germline V and J ends were trimmed by 0 bases and 5 bases, with 3 bases remaining between them. From germline, CDR1 is SGHRS and CDR2 YFSETQ. CDR3 bases: TGCGCCAGCAGCTTGGACCACGAGCAGTACTTC. Its protein is CASSLDHEQYF.

The chain joins TRBV12-3 or TRBV12-4 to TRBJ2-2; 10 bases agree with TRBD2. CDR3 size: 18 residues. Unmatched junction bases numbered 12, after V lost 3 bases and J lost 5 bases. As DNA, the CDR3 is TGTGCCAGCAGTTTTAGGGCTAGCGGGAGTAAGTTGACCGGGGAGCTGTTTTTT. It is translated as CASSFRASGSKLTGELFF.

This clonotype was counted only a few times. V gene TRBV7-3 combines with J gene TRBJ2-7, with D perhaps TRBD2 (6 bases). CDR1 SGHTA and CDR2 FQGTGA come from the germline V gene. The CDR3 covers 13 residues. Trimming cost V 4 bases and J 6 bases, with 13 bases left between them. This CDR3 reads CASSWYEGGEQYF. CDR3 sequence (DNA): TGTGCCAGCAGCTGGTACGAGGGAGGCGAGCAGTACTTC.

Ten or more counts support this clonotype. The chain combines TRBV29-1 with TRBJ2-7; 10 positions agree with TRBD1. V lost 3 bases and J lost 3; bases outside the gene matches: 2. Germline CDR1 and CDR2: SQVTM and ANQGSEA. The CDR3 consists of 13 residues. In DNA, the CDR3 is TGCAGCGTTGATGGGGACAGGGGCTACGAGCAGTACTTC. This translates into CSVDGDRGYEQYF.

This sequence joins TRBV20-1 and TRBJ1-2; 11 nucleotides match TRBD1. The CDR3 covers 13 residues. Germline assignment: CDR1 DFQATT and CDR2 SNEGSKA (reference sequence). V was clipped by 6 bases and J by 5 bases; unmatched bases: 5. The CDR3 protein is CSAVRDRGYGYTF. The CDR3 nucleotides are TGCAGTGCCGTTCGGGACAGGGGGTATGGCTACACCTTC.

About this clonotype: This may be a read error: a much more frequent sequence differs by one nucleotide. The rearrangement uses TRBV12-3 or TRBV12-4 and TRBJ1-1, with 7 bases matching TRBD1. The CDR3 totals 14 residues. The trim removed 6 bases at V and 0 bases at J, leaving 4 bases unmatched. The CDR3 DNA reads TGTGCCAGCAGGCCACAGGGGATGAACACTGAAGCTTTCTTT. Amino acid sequence: CASRPQGMNTEAFF.

V usage is TRBV5-1 and J usage is TRBJ2-2; tentative D call: TRBD2 (7 bases). Germline V lookup: CDR1 SGHRS, CDR2 YFSETQ. The CDR3 is made up of 19 amino acids. V gave up 1 base and J gave up 5 bases, with 24 bases separating them. The CDR3 DNA is TGCGCCAGCAGCTTGTCATCAAGGGGGGGAGCCTTGAGGACCGGGGAGCTGTTTTTT. Translating it yields CASSLSSRGGALRTGELFF. Full variable domain (missing parts from reference TRBV5-1 and TRBJ2-2): KAGVTQTPRYLIKTRGQQVTLSCSPISGHRSVSWYQQTPGQGLQFLFEYFSETQRNKGNFPGRFSGRQFSNSRSEMNVSTLELGDSALYLCASSLSSRGGALRTGELFFGEGSRLTVL.

V usage is TRBV7-9 and J usage is TRBJ2-5; perhaps TRBD2 as D (6 bases). The V end was cut by 8 bases, the J end by 4 bases, with 17 bases between. This CDR3 contains 14 residues. CDR1 is SEHNR and CDR2 is FQNEAQ in the germline V gene (reference sequence). CDR3 in amino acids: CASRIPGVGETQYF. In nucleotides, the CDR3 is TGTGCCAGCCGTATACCGGGAGTTGGAGAGACCCAGTACTTC.

This clonotype was counted between two and nine times. J is TRBJ2-3 and V is TRBV5-1; TRBD2 matches 12 bases. Germline CDR1 is SGHRS and CDR2 is YFSETQ. Losses at the gene ends were 0 bases for V and 1 base for J; bases not matched to a gene: 12. This CDR3 region has 20 residues. The CDR3, as DNA: TGCGCCAGCAGCTTGGCCGGGAGGACTAGCGGGATCTCCGGCACAGATACGCAGTATTTT. Protein: CASSLAGRTSGISGTDTQYF.

This chain links TRBV5-1 with TRBJ2-2, with D possibly TRBD1 on 5 matching bases. CDR3 size: 15 residues. Germline CDR1 is SGHRS and CDR2 is YFSETQ. Trimming left V 2 bases short and J 2 bases short, with 10 bases between. The DNA for the CDR3 is TGCGCCAGCAGCTTAGACAGTCATAACACCGGGGAGCTGTTTTTT. It yields the protein CASSLDSHNTGELFF.

The CDR3: CASSPGTSGRKVWQYF. CDR3 nucleotide sequence: TGTGCCAGCAGTCCCGGGACTAGCGGGAGAAAAGTGTGGCAGTACTTC. The genes are TRBV2 and TRBJ2-7; 14 nucleotides align to TRBD2. This CDR3 spans 16 amino acids. The germline V gene encodes CDR1 SNHLY and CDR2 FYNNEI. V dropped 5 bases and J dropped 9; count of bases not matched to a gene: 12.

The V and J genes are TRBV6-1 and TRBJ2-7, with D uncertain. The V gene's germline CDR1 is MNHNS and CDR2 SASEGT. The CDR3 spans 14 residues. V was cut by 5 bases and J by 3 bases, with 14 bases left in between. This chain's CDR3 is CASSPWKGGYEQYF. The CDR3 DNA reads as TGTGCCAGCAGTCCCTGGAAGGGCGGCTACGAGCAGTACTTC.

The chain joins TRBV20-1 to TRBJ2-5; the D gene is possibly TRBD2 (6 bases). The CDR3 contains 11 residues. Germline CDR1 reads DFQATT; CDR2 reads SNEGSKA (reference sequence). As DNA, the CDR3 is TGCAGCCCGGAGGGCCGGGAGACCCAGTACTTC. This gives the protein CSPEGRETQYF.